These T cell receptor beta chains were read from a single sample in a study of STAT5B mutations in CD4+ large granular lymphocyte leukemia. Method: immunoSEQ multiplex PCR; TCRdb's copy keeps in-frame clones and lacks some. This repertoire shows just over 40,000 clones, roughly 81% found once; its top ten account for about 3.8%. Material: CD4+ T cells from blood buffy coats. These receptors all stem from a human donor in good health. Each CDR3 is given with its conserved first and last residue. Fields, in order: J gene, D gene, clone size, V gene, CDR3 DNA, CDR3 protein. D genes are given only for firm matches. Clone size is not always given. Where it is, it says once, few, many or a class for expanded clones.

j_gene: TRBJ2-1
d_gene: NA
abundance: NA
v_gene: TRBV6-5
CDR3nt: TGTGCCAGCAGTTTGGCATACAATGAGCAGTTCTTC
CDR3aa: CASSLAYNEQFF

j_gene: TRBJ2-7
d_gene: NA
abundance: NA
v_gene: TRBV18
CDR3nt: TGTGCCAGCTCACCACGGAACAGGATACAAATTAATAGCTCCTACGAGCAGTACTTC
CDR3aa: CASSPRNRIQINSSYEQYF

j_gene: TRBJ2-2
d_gene: TRBD1
abundance: NA
v_gene: TRBV27
CDR3nt: TGTGCCAGCAGTCGGTACAGGGGTTCCGGGGAGCTGTTTTTT
CDR3aa: CASSRYRGSGELFF

j_gene: TRBJ2-1
d_gene: TRBD2
abundance: NA
v_gene: TRBV10-3
CDR3nt: TGTGCCATCAGTGAGTGGACTAGCGGGGGGGCCGTCGGTGAGCAGTTCTTC
CDR3aa: CAISEWTSGGAVGEQFF

j_gene: TRBJ1-6
d_gene: NA
abundance: NA
v_gene: TRBV11-2
CDR3nt: TGTGCCAGCAGCTTGAATACCGCGGGATCACCCCTCCACTTT
CDR3aa: CASSLNTAGSPLHF

j_gene: TRBJ1-1
d_gene: NA
abundance: once
v_gene: TRBV11-3
CDR3nt: TGTGCCAGCAGCGGCCAGGGAAGGAGTCGGCGTTGGGACACTGAAGCTTTCTTT
CDR3aa: CASSGQGRSRRWDTEAFF

j_gene: TRBJ2-5
d_gene: NA
abundance: NA
v_gene: TRBV6-1
CDR3nt: TGTGCCAGCAGCCAATACAGGAGTCAAGAGACCCAGTACTTC
CDR3aa: CASSQYRSQETQYF

j_gene: TRBJ2-3
d_gene: TRBD2
abundance: NA
v_gene: TRBV27
CDR3nt: TGTGCCAGCAGTTTAATGGCTAGCGGGGTCAGGGCAGATACGCAGTATTTT
CDR3aa: CASSLMASGVRADTQYF

j_gene: TRBJ1-1
d_gene: TRBD1
abundance: NA
v_gene: TRBV27
CDR3nt: TGTGCCAGCAGTGCACAGGGGGCGAGGGCTGAAGCTTTCTTT
CDR3aa: CASSAQGARAEAFF

j_gene: TRBJ1-3
d_gene: NA
abundance: few
v_gene: TRBV19
CDR3nt: TGTGCCAGTAGTATATCGAGCTCTGGAAACACCATATATTTT
CDR3aa: CASSISSSGNTIYF

j_gene: TRBJ1-3
d_gene: NA
abundance: NA
v_gene: TRBV19
CDR3nt: TGTGCCAGTAGTATTGGGACCTCTGGAAACACCATATATTTT
CDR3aa: CASSIGTSGNTIYF

j_gene: TRBJ2-2
d_gene: NA
abundance: NA
v_gene: TRBV9
CDR3nt: TGTGCCAGCAGCGTAGCTGGTATTCCCGCCACCGGGGAGCTGTTTTTT
CDR3aa: CASSVAGIPATGELFF

j_gene: TRBJ2-7
d_gene: NA
abundance: NA
v_gene: TRBV6-5
CDR3nt: TGTGCCAGCAGTTACTCGAGTGGGTTCGAGCAGTACTTC
CDR3aa: CASSYSSGFEQYF

j_gene: TRBJ1-5
d_gene: NA
abundance: NA
v_gene: TRBV7-9
CDR3nt: TGTGCCAGCAGCTGGGGGGAGGGGTCTAGCAATCAGCCCCAGCATTTT
CDR3aa: CASSWGEGSSNQPQHF

j_gene: TRBJ1-1
d_gene: NA
abundance: NA
v_gene: TRBV28
CDR3nt: TGTGCCAGCAGCCGCGTGCTTGAGGCGAAGGCTTTCTTT
CDR3aa: CASSRVLEAKAFF

j_gene: TRBJ1-1
d_gene: TRBD1
abundance: NA
v_gene: TRBV15
CDR3nt: TGTGCCACCAGCGCGAGGGGGCGTGAAGCTTTCTTT
CDR3aa: CATSARGREAFF

j_gene: TRBJ2-1
d_gene: TRBD2
abundance: NA
v_gene: TRBV7-8
CDR3nt: TGTGCCAGTGGGGGAGCGGGAGGGCCCTACAATGAGCAGTTCTTC
CDR3aa: CASGGAGGPYNEQFF

j_gene: TRBJ2-7
d_gene: TRBD1
abundance: few
v_gene: TRBV27
CDR3nt: TGTGCCAGCAGTTTGAGGGGACAGGGGCCCTACGAGCAGTACTTC
CDR3aa: CASSLRGQGPYEQYF

j_gene: TRBJ2-3
d_gene: NA
abundance: NA
v_gene: TRBV4-1
CDR3nt: TGCGCCAGCAGCCAAGGTCCCGGGGGGCCTAGGACAGATACGCAGTATTTT
CDR3aa: CASSQGPGGPRTDTQYF

j_gene: TRBJ1-2
d_gene: NA
abundance: NA
v_gene: TRBV9
CDR3nt: TGTGCCAGCAGCGTGCCAGCCTATGTCTACACCTTC
CDR3aa: CASSVPAYVYTF

j_gene: TRBJ1-4
d_gene: NA
abundance: NA
v_gene: TRBV6-1
CDR3nt: TGTGCCAGCAGCAGGGTATCCAATGAAAAACTGTTTTTT
CDR3aa: CASSRVSNEKLFF

j_gene: TRBJ1-4
d_gene: NA
abundance: NA
v_gene: TRBV2
CDR3nt: TGTGCCAGCAGTGAACAGGGCTATGAAAAACTGTTTTTT
CDR3aa: CASSEQGYEKLFF

j_gene: TRBJ2-7
d_gene: NA
abundance: NA
v_gene: TRBV6-1
CDR3nt: TGTGCCAGCAGCATGCAGGGGTTGGAGCAGTACTTC
CDR3aa: CASSMQGLEQYF

j_gene: TRBJ1-5
d_gene: TRBD1
abundance: few
v_gene: TRBV6-5
CDR3nt: TGTGCCAGCAGTTACTCCCAGGGGGATCAGCCCCAGCATTTT
CDR3aa: CASSYSQGDQPQHF

j_gene: TRBJ1-3
d_gene: NA
abundance: NA
v_gene: TRBV11-3
CDR3nt: TGTGCCAGCAGCTTGGCAGGGAGGACCTCTGGAAACACCATATATTTT
CDR3aa: CASSLAGRTSGNTIYF

j_gene: TRBJ2-1
d_gene: TRBD2
abundance: NA
v_gene: TRBV11-3
CDR3nt: TGTGCCAGCAGCTTAGGGGTCGGGGGGTACAATGAGCAGTTCTTC
CDR3aa: CASSLGVGGYNEQFF

j_gene: TRBJ2-2
d_gene: TRBD1
abundance: NA
v_gene: TRBV6-1
CDR3nt: TGTGCCAGCAGTGACCGACAGGGGGCGGATGGCACCGGGGAGCTGTTTTTT
CDR3aa: CASSDRQGADGTGELFF

j_gene: TRBJ1-4
d_gene: NA
abundance: NA
v_gene: TRBV9
CDR3nt: TGTGCCAGCAGCCCTGGTCCATTTAATGAAAAACTGTTTTTT
CDR3aa: CASSPGPFNEKLFF

j_gene: TRBJ1-5
d_gene: NA
abundance: NA
v_gene: TRBV5-1
CDR3nt: TGCGCCAGCAGCTTGCGGAGCAATCAGCCCCAGCATTTT
CDR3aa: CASSLRSNQPQHF

j_gene: TRBJ2-5
d_gene: TRBD1
abundance: NA
v_gene: TRBV10-3
CDR3nt: TGTGCCATCAGTACCCACGGGACAGGGGCAGAGACCCAGTACTTC
CDR3aa: CAISTHGTGAETQYF

j_gene: TRBJ2-7
d_gene: NA
abundance: NA
v_gene: TRBV7-3
CDR3nt: TGTGCCAGCAGCCTAAGAGGAGACAGGAGCTACGAGCAGTACTTC
CDR3aa: CASSLRGDRSYEQYF

j_gene: TRBJ1-5
d_gene: NA
abundance: NA
v_gene: TRBV2
CDR3nt: TGTGCCAGCAGTGTGGCGAATCAGCCCCAGCATTTT
CDR3aa: CASSVANQPQHF

j_gene: TRBJ1-2
d_gene: NA
abundance: NA
v_gene: TRBV30
CDR3nt: TGTGCCTGGAGTACCAGAAACTATGGCTACACCTTC
CDR3aa: CAWSTRNYGYTF

j_gene: TRBJ1-1
d_gene: NA
abundance: NA
v_gene: TRBV7-2
CDR3nt: TGTGCCAGCAGCTTAAGAGGGTGGCAGAACACTGAAGCTTTCTTT
CDR3aa: CASSLRGWQNTEAFF

j_gene: TRBJ2-5
d_gene: TRBD2
abundance: NA
v_gene: TRBV2
CDR3nt: TGTGCCGGTAGGGAGGGAGGAGAGACCCAGTACTTC
CDR3aa: CAGREGGETQYF

j_gene: TRBJ2-7
d_gene: TRBD2
abundance: NA
v_gene: TRBV18
CDR3nt: TGTGCCAGCTCACCCCTTAGCGGGAGCTCCTACGAGCAGTACTTC
CDR3aa: CASSPLSGSSYEQYF

j_gene: TRBJ2-6
d_gene: TRBD2
abundance: NA
v_gene: TRBV4-3
CDR3nt: TGCGCCAGCAGCCAAAATGGCGGGAGATTAGGTGGGGCCAACGTCCTGACTTTC
CDR3aa: CASSQNGGRLGGANVLTF

j_gene: TRBJ1-1
d_gene: NA
abundance: NA
v_gene: TRBV28
CDR3nt: TGTGCCAGCAGTTCAACCGGGGGCACCGGCAGAGGCACTGAAGCTTTCTTT
CDR3aa: CASSSTGGTGRGTEAFF

j_gene: TRBJ2-7
d_gene: TRBD2
abundance: NA
v_gene: TRBV28
CDR3nt: TGTGCCAGCAGTTTACAACTAGCGGGGTACGAGCAGTACTTC
CDR3aa: CASSLQLAGYEQYF

j_gene: TRBJ1-4
d_gene: TRBD1
abundance: NA
v_gene: TRBV28
CDR3nt: TGTGCCAGCACCACTGGGACAGGGGTTAATGAAAAACTGTTTTTT
CDR3aa: CASTTGTGVNEKLFF

j_gene: TRBJ2-2
d_gene: TRBD1
abundance: NA
v_gene: TRBV6-5
CDR3nt: TGTGCCAGCAGGAACTGGGGACAGGGTTGGGGGGAGCTGTTTTTT
CDR3aa: CASRNWGQGWGELFF

j_gene: TRBJ2-3
d_gene: NA
abundance: NA
v_gene: TRBV30
CDR3nt: TGTGCCTGGAGTGTAACCTCAGGGTCCCTTGGGACGCAGTATTTT
CDR3aa: CAWSVTSGSLGTQYF

j_gene: TRBJ2-7
d_gene: NA
abundance: NA
v_gene: TRBV6-1
CDR3nt: TGTGCCAGCAGTGAAATAGGAGGACAGTACTTC
CDR3aa: CASSEIGGQYF

j_gene: TRBJ2-2
d_gene: NA
abundance: NA
v_gene: TRBV7-3
CDR3nt: TGTGCCAGCAGCCCCGACACCGGGGAGCTGTTTTTT
CDR3aa: CASSPDTGELFF

j_gene: TRBJ2-7
d_gene: NA
abundance: few
v_gene: TRBV5-1
CDR3nt: TGCGCCAGCAGCTTGGGGACGCCGGTCGACGAGCAGTACTTC
CDR3aa: CASSLGTPVDEQYF

j_gene: TRBJ2-4
d_gene: TRBD1
abundance: NA
v_gene: TRBV10-2
CDR3nt: TGCGCCAGCAGTGACCAGGACAGGGGAGCCAAAAACATTCAGTACTTC
CDR3aa: CASSDQDRGAKNIQYF

j_gene: TRBJ2-7
d_gene: TRBD1
abundance: NA
v_gene: TRBV2
CDR3nt: TGTGCCAGCAGCAGAGGGACAGACGAGCAGTACTTC
CDR3aa: CASSRGTDEQYF

j_gene: TRBJ2-7
d_gene: NA
abundance: NA
v_gene: TRBV6-5
CDR3nt: TGTGCCAGCAGTCCCGGCGGTAACCAGTACTTC
CDR3aa: CASSPGGNQYF

j_gene: TRBJ1-3
d_gene: NA
abundance: NA
v_gene: TRBV7-2
CDR3nt: TGTGCCAGCAGCTTAGGTTTCGGGCGGGTAAACACCATATATTTT
CDR3aa: CASSLGFGRVNTIYF

j_gene: TRBJ1-1
d_gene: TRBD1
abundance: NA
v_gene: TRBV11-3
CDR3nt: TGTGCCAGCACCAGGGACAGGGGTGGAACTGAAGCTTTCTTT
CDR3aa: CASTRDRGGTEAFF

j_gene: TRBJ1-5
d_gene: NA
abundance: NA
v_gene: TRBV4-3
CDR3nt: TGCGCCAGCAGCCAAGAATTAACTGGTAGCAATCAGCCCCAGCATTTT
CDR3aa: CASSQELTGSNQPQHF

j_gene: TRBJ1-4
d_gene: NA
abundance: NA
v_gene: TRBV5-4
CDR3nt: TGTGCCAGCAGCTTTAGGCAGAATGAAAAACTGTTTTTT
CDR3aa: CASSFRQNEKLFF

j_gene: TRBJ2-7
d_gene: NA
abundance: NA
v_gene: TRBV30
CDR3nt: TGTGCCTGGAGTACGGGGTTCTACGAGCAGTACTTC
CDR3aa: CAWSTGFYEQYF

j_gene: TRBJ1-4
d_gene: TRBD1
abundance: NA
v_gene: TRBV19
CDR3nt: TGTGCCAGTAGTGAGGGACAGACAACTAATGAAAAACTGTTTTTT
CDR3aa: CASSEGQTTNEKLFF

j_gene: TRBJ2-2
d_gene: NA
abundance: NA
v_gene: TRBV7-9
CDR3nt: TGTGCCAGCAGCAGTAGGGGCGGACGCACCGGGGAGCTGTTTTTT
CDR3aa: CASSSRGGRTGELFF

j_gene: TRBJ1-1
d_gene: TRBD1
abundance: NA
v_gene: TRBV7-2
CDR3nt: TGTGCCAGCAGCGTAAGACAGGGATACACTGAAGCTTTCTTT
CDR3aa: CASSVRQGYTEAFF

j_gene: TRBJ1-2
d_gene: TRBD1
abundance: NA
v_gene: TRBV27
CDR3nt: TGTGCCAGCAGTTCCAGGGGGGGAGGGAACTATGGCTACACCTTC
CDR3aa: CASSSRGGGNYGYTF

j_gene: TRBJ1-2
d_gene: NA
abundance: NA
v_gene: TRBV5-6
CDR3nt: TGTGCCAGCAGCTCCCTCCAGGGTGGCGGCTACACCTTC
CDR3aa: CASSSLQGGGYTF

j_gene: TRBJ1-6
d_gene: TRBD1
abundance: NA
v_gene: TRBV30
CDR3nt: TGTGCCTGGACGAGAGCGCGGGGACAGGGGTATGATTCACCCCTCCACTTT
CDR3aa: CAWTRARGQGYDSPLHF